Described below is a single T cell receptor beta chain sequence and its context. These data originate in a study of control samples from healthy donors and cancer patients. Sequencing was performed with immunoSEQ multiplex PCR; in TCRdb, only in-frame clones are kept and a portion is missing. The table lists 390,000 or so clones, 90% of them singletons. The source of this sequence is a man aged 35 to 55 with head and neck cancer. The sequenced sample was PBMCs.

The CDR3 region is CASSIPGTDTEAFF. Here the CDR3 DNA reads TGTGCCAGTAGTATTCCGGGAACAGATACTGAAGCTTTCTTT. The chain has TRBV19 and TRBJ1-1; D gene ambiguous. The CDR3 has 14 residues. Trimming stripped 3 bases from V and 5 bases from J, with 13 bases between. Germline assignment: CDR1 LNHDA and CDR2 SQIVND (reference sequence).